This entry features one T cell receptor beta chain sequence. Repertoires were generated with immunoSEQ multiplex PCR, while TCRdb's copy carries only in-frame clones and drops some. The sample contains about 35,000 clones, approximately 84% of which appear only once. This CDR3 has 14 residues. J was trimmed by 5 bases and V by 5 bases; bases with no gene match: 6. Germline loops: CDR1 SGHVS, CDR2 FQNEAQ. The data originate from a study of sequential checkpoint blockade in melanoma. Indicated treatment: randomized to nivolumab then ipilimumab (arm A) or the reverse (arm B). PBMC sorting kept live CD3+CD8+ cells without CD19 or CD56.

The chain uses TRBV7-8 and TRBJ1-2; 9 nucleotides agree with TRBD1. This receptor was identified in a human donor with melanoma. The specimen comprised CD8+ T cells sorted from blood (inferred from file names), sampled from a patient given nivolumab and ipilimumab in sequence. For the CDR3, the DNA is TGTGCCAGCAGCACCACAGGGGGCCGGTATGGCTACACCTTC. Translating gives CASSTTGGRYGYTF. The variable domain in full, with the rest retrieved from reference TRBV7-8 and TRBJ1-2, is GAGVSQSPRYKVAKRGQDVALRCDPISGHVSLFWYQQALGQGPEFLTYFQNEAQLDKSGLPSDRFFAERPEGSVSTLKIQRTQQEDSAVYLCASSTTGGRYGYTFGSGTRLTVV.